This TCR beta chain was sequenced in a study of blood T cell repertoires in COVID-19. Whole-study context: Specimens from acute and convalescent COVID-19 originated in the United States, Italy and Spain. The cDNA or gDNA used as material had been derived from T cells, B-cell-depleted T cells, or PBMCs.

Authors' analysis steps: Cell counts per sample came from amplifying reference gene primers. Here immunoSEQ multiplex PCR was the method, and the copy in TCRdb shows in-frame clones only, minus some. V, J and clone size reflect that table, while D and trimming were determined from the DNA. The sample has a few hundred thousand clones; 65% to 85% are singletons. The CDR3 has 15 residues. The germline gives CDR1 SSHAT, CDR2 FNYEAQ (reference sequence). As for this clone: At one end the junction does not follow the germline gene, possibly because of a read error.

The J gene is TRBJ2-2, the V gene TRBV7-7; D perhaps matches TRBD2 (6 bases). The sequencing input was peripheral blood. The clonotype originates from an elderly woman with acute or convalescent COVID-19. CDR3 residues: CASSFRERDSGELFF. The CDR3 region has the DNA TGTGCTAGCAGCTTCCGGGAGAGGGATAGCGGGGAGCTGTTTTTT.